These 6 T cell receptor beta chains share one sample of origin, sequenced in a study of molecular identifiers for immune sequencing clone quantification. MiXCR was run by TCRdb on the PCR reads, yielding one entry per CDR3 protein. The table lists around 480,000 distinct CDR3 sequences, 25% of them singletons. The sample comprised naive CD8+ T cells from blood, with Jurkat cell RNA spiked in. The subset here: FACS-sorted CD8+CD4-CCR7+CD45RA+ naive T cells. These receptors were obtained from a human donor in good health. Some libraries in this study had Jurkat cell RNA spiked in.

This rearrangement joins TRBV28 to TRBJ1-1, with 7 bases matching TRBD1. This CDR3 comprises 14 residues. V shed 7 bases and J 4 bases; nucleotides not matched to a gene: 9. Germline loops: CDR1 MDHEN, CDR2 SYDVKM. As DNA, the CDR3 is TGTGCCAGCATAGAGACAGGGATCCCCACTGAAGCTTTCTTT. It yields the protein CASIETGIPTEAFF.

This clonotype has just a few counts. The rearrangement links TRBV6-5 to TRBJ2-6; D unclear. The CDR3 loop spans 14 amino acids. V was cut by 6 bases and J by 2 bases, with 8 bases left in between. Germline assignment: CDR1 MNHEY and CDR2 SVGAGI. CDR3: CASSRDTGANVLTF. As DNA, the CDR3 is TGTGCCAGCAGCCGAGATACTGGGGCCAACGTCCTGACTTTC.

As for this clonotype: With a much larger clone just one base away, this may be a read error. The gene calls are TRBV7-9 and TRBJ2-7, with a weak D call TRBD2 (7 bases). The V end lost 3 bases, the J end lost 8 bases, and 14 bases lay between the germline ends. Germline values: CDR1 SEHNR, CDR2 FQNEAQ (reference sequence). The CDR3 consists of 13 residues. The DNA of the CDR3 is TGTGCCAGCAGCTTGCTGGGAGGGGACAAGCAGTACTTC. This gives the protein CASSLLGGDKQYF.

The chain carries TRBV7-9 and TRBJ2-3; TRBD2 is a possible D gene (6 bases). CDR1 SEHNR and CDR2 FQNEAQ come from the germline V gene (reference sequence). This CDR3 is built from 15 residues. V shed 5 bases and J shed 4 bases, with 16 bases lying between them. CDR3: CASSHHGGPADTQYF. CDR3 DNA sequence: TGTGCCAGCAGCCATCACGGGGGTCCGGCAGATACGCAGTATTTT.

With respect to this clonotype: This may arise from a read error, as a much more abundant clone is one base away. The genes are TRBV4-3 and TRBJ2-7; D remains unclear. V was cut by 4 bases and J by 3 bases, with 10 bases left in between. CDR1 and CDR2 from the germline V gene are LGHNA and YSLEER. CDR3 length: 13 amino acids. CDR3 in amino acids: CASSRAGVYEQYF. The CDR3 coding sequence is TGCGCCAGCAGCCGGGCAGGAGTCTACGAGCAGTACTTC.

This chain joins TRBV9 and TRBJ2-1, with 10 bases lining up with TRBD2. This CDR3 spans 15 amino acids. V trimming: 3 bases; J trimming: 4 bases; junction bases outside the gene matches: 4. Germline CDR1 and CDR2: SGDLS and YYNGEE. The CDR3 region has the DNA TGTGCCAGCAGCGCCGGGACTAGCGCATACAATGAGCAGTTCTTC. Its translation is CASSAGTSAYNEQFF.